These 27 T cell receptor beta chains were all obtained from the same sample, sequenced in a study of OX40 agonist ivuxolimab in advanced cancers. Some clones are missing from TCRdb's copy, which holds only in-frame ones; the method was immunoSEQ multiplex PCR. The sample holds roughly 62,000 clones, 84% seen once. Sequencing was performed on CD4+ or CD8+ T cells sorted from blood, taken in a trial of the OX40 agonist ivuxolimab. These TCRs come from an adult with an advanced solid tumor such as melanoma, head and neck, liver or kidney cancer.

The J gene is TRBJ2-3, the V gene TRBV5-1; TRBD1 matches 10 bases. The CDR3 runs to 15 residues. In germline, CDR1 is SGHRS, CDR2 YFSETQ. With V trimmed by 4 bases and J by 6 bases, 8 bases remained unmatched. CDR3 nucleotide sequence: TGCGCCAGCAGCGGAGCCGGGACAGGGGCCGATACGCAGTATTTT. It yields the protein CASSGAGTGADTQYF.

The chain has TRBV19 and TRBJ2-2; TRBD2 aligns across 11 bases. This CDR3 is 17 amino acids long. CDR1 LNHDA and CDR2 SQIVND come from the germline V gene (reference sequence). Trimming at V came to 6 bases and at J to 2 bases, leaving 8 bases not matched to a gene. The CDR3 loop reads CASRKQGLAENTGELFF. CDR3 DNA sequence: TGTGCCAGTAGGAAACAGGGACTAGCGGAAAACACCGGGGAGCTGTTTTTT. Drawing the rest from reference TRBV19 and TRBJ2-2, the complete variable domain is DGGITQSPKYLFRKEGQNVTLSCEQNLNHDAMYWYRQDPGQGLRLIYYSQIVNDFQKGDIAEGYSVSREKKESFPLTVTSAQKNPTAFYLCASRKQGLAENTGELFFGEGSRLTVL.

This rearrangement joins TRBV9 to TRBJ2-1, with 12 bases aligning to TRBD2. The CDR3 totals 17 residues. Trimming removed 2 bases from V and 4 bases from J; junction bases left unmatched: 7. The germline V gene encodes CDR1 SGDLS and CDR2 YYNGEE. The CDR3 spells CASSVGASGRAYNEQFF. Written as DNA, the CDR3 is TGTGCCAGCAGCGTCGGGGCTAGCGGGAGGGCTTACAATGAGCAGTTCTTC.

This rearrangement joins TRBV6-1 to TRBJ2-3, with no clear D. CDR1 and CDR2 (germline): MNHNS, SASEGT. The CDR3 loop spans 14 amino acids. V lost 3 bases to trimming and J lost 3 bases, with 10 bases between them. The CDR3 sequence is CASSDWGKTDTQYF. The CDR3 bases are TGTGCCAGCAGTGATTGGGGTAAAACAGATACGCAGTATTTT.

Only a few counts were recorded for this clone. This chain uses TRBV11-2 with TRBJ2-7; D may correspond to TRBD1 or TRBD2 (6 bases each). Germline V gene sequence: CDR1 SGHAT, CDR2 FQNNGV. The CDR3 runs 16 residues. The V gene lost 4 bases and the J gene lost 5 bases, with 21 bases spanning the gap. DNA for the CDR3: TGTGCCAGCAGCTCTACTAGGGGGGAGAGGAGGAACGAGCAGTACTTC. Translation gives CASSSTRGERRNEQYF.

In this sample, this clone turned up once. The J gene is TRBJ2-7, the V gene TRBV11-3; no reliable D call. V was cut by 1 base and J by 6 bases, with 7 bases left in between. CDR1 is SGHNT and CDR2 is YENEEA in the germline V gene. The CDR3 contains 12 residues. The CDR3, as DNA: TGTGCCAGCAGCTTAGGGTACGGCGAGCAGTACTTC. It specifies CASSLGYGEQYF. The full variable domain, rest sourced from reference TRBV11-3 and TRBJ2-7, is EAGVVQSPRYKIIEKKQPVAFWCNPISGHNTLYWYLQNLGQGPELLIRYENEEAVDDSQLPKDRFSAERLKGVDSTLKIQPAELGDSAVYLCASSLGYGEQYFGPGTRLTVT.

The chain uses TRBV7-3 and TRBJ2-5; no firm D call. Germline CDR1 reads SGHTA; CDR2 reads FQGTGA. The CDR3 has 15 residues. The V end was cut by 5 bases, the J end by 1 base, with 14 bases between. CDR3 DNA sequence: TGTGCCAGCAGCCCAATCCCAGGCAGCCAAGAGACCCAGTACTTC. Its translation is CASSPIPGSQETQYF.

This clone counts as medium-sized (0.01 to 0.1%). The rearrangement uses TRBV6-1 and TRBJ2-5; no clear D gene. The CDR3 consists of 15 residues. V was pared by 6 bases and J by 4 bases, with 18 bases between. Germline assignment: CDR1 MNHNS and CDR2 SASEGT. The CDR3 coding sequence is TGTGCCAGCAGCCCCGAGCGAAACTGGGGAGAGACCCAGTACTTC. This encodes CASSPERNWGETQYF.

The gene calls are TRBV7-9 and TRBJ2-2, with TRBD2 identical over 8 bases. In germline, CDR1 is SEHNR, CDR2 FQNEAQ (reference sequence). The CDR3 length is 15 residues. V shed 2 bases, J shed 6 bases, and the junction held 5 bases outside the gene matches. The CDR3 sequence is CASSLRAGLAGELFF. The CDR3 nucleotides read TGTGCCAGCAGCTTAAGGGCGGGACTAGCCGGGGAGCTGTTTTTT.

V gene TRBV19 combines with J gene TRBJ1-2; D perhaps matches TRBD1 (6 bases). Between the trimmed V and J ends, which lost 3 bases and 1 base, there was a span of 15 bases. Germline assignment: CDR1 LNHDA and CDR2 SQIVND (reference sequence). CDR3 length equals 16 residues. The CDR3 DNA reads as TGTGCCAGTAGTATTGCTTCAGGGACACTTAACTATGGCTACACCTTC. It specifies CASSIASGTLNYGYTF.

The V call is TRBV7-2, the J call TRBJ2-5; 10 positions agree with TRBD2. The CDR3 spans 16 residues. Germline CDR1 reads SGHTA; CDR2 reads FQGNSA. With V trimmed by 3 bases and J by 5 bases, 9 bases remained unmatched. The CDR3 loop is CASSLQPSGSGETQYF. CDR3 bases: TGTGCCAGCAGCTTGCAACCTAGCGGGAGTGGCGAGACCCAGTACTTC.

The chain couples TRBV9 to TRBJ2-7; 9 positions agree with TRBD1. V lost 4 bases and J lost 4; bases outside the gene matches: 12. The CDR3 contains 16 residues. Germline V gene lookup returns CDR1 SGDLS and CDR2 YYNGEE. CDR3 nucleotide sequence: TGTGCCAGCAGCCGATCGCCGGGACAGGGAAGGTACGAGCAGTACTTC. Amino acids: CASSRSPGQGRYEQYF.

About this clone: The same CDR3 is also encoded by other DNA sequences in this sample. The rearrangement uses TRBV30 and TRBJ2-1, with 9 bases that match TRBD2. V shed 0 bases, J shed 4 bases, and the junction held 4 bases outside the gene matches. The CDR3 totals 15 residues. Germline V CDR1 and CDR2: GTSNPN, SVGIG (reference sequence). The DNA for the CDR3 is TGTGCCTGGAGTGTAGGGCTAGCGGGGTACAATGAGCAGTTCTTC. Its translation is CAWSVGLAGYNEQFF.

This clone turned up a few times. The chain recombines TRBV5-6 with TRBJ2-1, with D possibly TRBD2 on 5 matching bases. There are 16 residues in the CDR3. Looked up from germline, CDR1 is SGHDT and CDR2 is YYEEEE. Between the trimmed V and J ends, which lost 4 bases and 2 bases, there was a span of 16 bases. The DNA for the CDR3 is TGTGCCAGCAGCCTGTTGTTGGGAGCGGCCTACAATGAGCAGTTCTTC. Translated: CASSLLLGAAYNEQFF. The whole variable domain, filled in from reference TRBV5-6 and TRBJ2-1, reads DAGVTQSPTHLIKTRGQQVTLRCSPKSGHDTVSWYQQALGQGPQFIFQYYEEEERQRGNFPDRFSGHQFPNYSSELNVNALLLGDSALYLCASSLLLGAAYNEQFFGPGTRLTVL.

This chain joins TRBV10-2 and TRBJ2-5; D gene unclear. Germline values: CDR1 WSHSY, CDR2 SAAADI. The CDR3 is 13 residues long. Trimming removed 5 bases at V and 2 bases at J, with 9 bases between. The CDR3 coding sequence is TGCGCCAGCAGTCCGACCAATCAAGAGACCCAGTACTTC. As protein: CASSPTNQETQYF.

On this clone itself: One end of the junction varies from germline; a read error may be responsible. Other DNA sequences in the sample encode the same CDR3. The V call is TRBV11-1, the J call TRBJ1-1; D gene ambiguous. The CDR3 totals 13 residues. In germline, CDR1 is SGHAT, CDR2 FQDESV (reference sequence). For the CDR3, the DNA is TGCGCCAGCAGCTTAGCGTTGAACACTGAAGCTTTCTTT. Translated: CASSLALNTEAFF.

This clone occurred once. The rearrangement joins TRBV10-3 to TRBJ1-1, with TRBD1 as a possible D gene (5 bases). This CDR3 contains 13 residues. Germline V gene lookup returns CDR1 ENHRY and CDR2 SYGVKD. V gave up 7 bases and J gave up 1 base, with 10 bases separating them. The CDR3 sequence is CAIKKTENTEAFF. CDR3 DNA sequence: TGTGCCATCAAGAAGACAGAGAACACTGAAGCTTTCTTT.

The V and J genes are TRBV5-4 and TRBJ1-1; D is possibly TRBD1 (6 bases). The CDR3 runs to 14 residues. The germline V gene has CDR1 SGHNT and CDR2 YYREEE (reference sequence). The germline V and J ends were trimmed by 4 bases and 2 bases, with 12 bases remaining between them. The CDR3 DNA reads TGTGCCAGCAGCGTCCGGGACACCAACACTGAAGCTTTCTTT. Translated: CASSVRDTNTEAFF. The full variable domain, completed using reference TRBV5-4 and TRBJ1-1, is ETGVTQSPTHLIKTRGQQVTLRCSSQSGHNTVSWYQQALGQGPQFIFQYYREEENGRGNFPPRFSGLQFPNYSSELNVNALELDDSALYLCASSVRDTNTEAFFGQGTRLTVV.

This clone was found once. The chain combines TRBV29-1 with TRBJ2-7; D is unresolved. From germline, CDR1 is SQVTM and CDR2 ANQGSEA. Trimming took off 3 bases at V and 1 base at J, with 19 bases between the two ends. This CDR3 has 16 residues. The CDR3 spells CSVDLSGSRGSYEQYF. The CDR3 DNA sequence: TGCAGCGTTGATCTGTCTGGGTCTAGAGGATCCTACGAGCAGTACTTC.

The rearrangement uses TRBV4-2 and TRBJ2-1, with a weak D call TRBD2 (6 bases). Germline values: CDR1 LGHNA, CDR2 YNFKEQ. Trimming took 2 bases from V and 5 from J, leaving 10 bases between them. This CDR3 comprises 14 residues. The CDR3, as DNA: TGTGCCAGCAGCCAACGGAGGGGTAACAATGAGCAGTTCTTC. It encodes CASSQRRGNNEQFF.

This chain connects TRBV19 to TRBJ2-7; D may be TRBD2 (6 bases). The CDR3 totals 13 residues. V was clipped by 4 bases and J by 3 bases, with 10 bases between them. Germline loops: CDR1 LNHDA, CDR2 SQIVND (reference sequence). The CDR3 loop reads CASSTPGVYEQYF. CDR3 DNA: TGTGCCAGTAGTACCCCGGGGGTCTACGAGCAGTACTTC.

A few counts support this clone. This chain joins TRBV9 and TRBJ2-1; 7 nucleotides agree with TRBD2. Losses at the gene ends were 2 bases for V and 4 bases for J; bases not matched to a gene: 9. The CDR3 is made up of 16 amino acids. CDR1 is SGDLS, CDR2 YYNGEE, per germline. CDR3 nucleotides: TGTGCCAGCAGCGTCGATCTAGCGGACTATTACAATGAGCAGTTCTTC. This encodes CASSVDLADYYNEQFF.

The gene calls are TRBV6-4 and TRBJ2-5; 7 nucleotides line up with TRBD1. CDR3 size: 14 residues. Germline CDR1 MRHNA, CDR2 SNTAGT. V shed 9 bases and J 1 base; nucleotides not matched to a gene: 8. In nucleotides, the CDR3 is TGTGCCAGAACGAGACAGGGCCTCCAAGAGACCCAGTACTTC. This sequence encodes CARTRQGLQETQYF.

V gene TRBV7-8 combines with J gene TRBJ1-2; weak D call: TRBD1 (6 bases). Trimming shortened V by 5 bases and J by 2 bases, and 9 bases separated the two germline ends. Per the germline V gene, CDR1 is SGHVS and CDR2 is FQNEAQ. CDR3 length: 13 amino acids. CDR3 bases: TGTGCCAGCAGCCGTACAGGGAACTATGGCTACACCTTC. Translating gives CASSRTGNYGYTF.

J is TRBJ2-2 and V is TRBV10-3; TRBD1 aligns across 9 bases. Germline CDR1 ENHRY, CDR2 SYGVKD. Germline trimming cut 6 bases from V and 6 bases from J; bases unmatched to any gene: 2. The CDR3 is 13 amino acids. The CDR3 spells CAISRQGAGELFF. The CDR3 DNA follows: TGTGCCATCAGCCGACAGGGGGCCGGGGAGCTGTTTTTT.

This clone was seen a handful of times. Other DNA sequences from this sample encode an identical CDR3 as well. This rearrangement joins TRBV5-5 to TRBJ1-5; D is possibly TRBD1 (5 bases). V was pared by 0 bases and J by 6 bases, with 10 bases between. Germline V gives CDR1 SGHKS, CDR2 YYEKEE (reference sequence). The length of the CDR3 is 14 residues. The CDR3 region has the DNA TGTGCCAGCAGCTTGGGCATGGGGGGTCAGCCCCAGCATTTT. Translating gives CASSLGMGGQPQHF.

This clone has only a few counts. Written as DNA, the CDR3 is TGTGCCAGCAATACGGACTCCTCGGGGCACTACGAGCAGTACTTC. Its protein product is CASNTDSSGHYEQYF. This chain links TRBV28 with TRBJ2-7; D is possibly TRBD1 or TRBD2 (5 bases each). The CDR3 is 15 residues long. V shed 7 bases and J shed 3 bases, with 19 bases lying between them. Germline V gene sequence: CDR1 MDHEN, CDR2 SYDVKM.